The entry below gives a single T cell receptor (beta chain) sequence along with its context. The data were obtained in a study of vaccination and CD4 T cells after COVID-19. At the level of the study: For each participant, vaccination comprised two doses of either the BNT162b2 or the mRNA-1273 vaccine.

TCRdb independently ran MiXCR on the PCR reads; one entry per CDR3 protein. The table has about 28,000 distinct CDR3 sequences, roughly 50% seen once. V was clipped by 3 bases and J by 5 bases, with 13 bases between them. The CDR3 has 15 residues. Germline-derived CDR1 and CDR2 are MDHEN and SYDVKM. Indicated time point: late sampling 161 to 241 days after vaccination in three convalescent patients. The chain is built from TRBV28 and TRBJ2-2, with TRBD2 as a possible D gene (6 bases). The source material was CD4+ T cells from blood, sampled about 7 months after SARS-CoV-2 vaccination. This TCR came from a human donor who had recovered from COVID-19. In nucleotides, the CDR3 is TGTGCCAGCAGTTTCTCGGAAGGAGGGACCGGGGAGCTGTTTTTT. Translated: CASSFSEGGTGELFF.